One and the same sample provided the 27 T cell receptor beta chains below, sequenced in a study of blood T cell repertoires in COVID-19. Produced via immunoSEQ multiplex PCR; TCRdb's table is partial and in-frame only. The table records under 25,000 clones, 80% to 90% of them present only once. The sample taken for sequencing was peripheral blood. The receptors stem from a human donor in a cohort sampled during active COVID-19.

The genes are TRBV5-5 and TRBJ1-1; 9 nucleotides line up with TRBD1. J was trimmed by 5 bases and V by 2 bases; bases with no gene match: 7. This CDR3 is 15 amino acids long. Germline CDR1 and CDR2: SGHKS and YYEKEE (reference sequence). CDR3 nucleotides: TGTGCCAGCAGCTTTAGGGGACAGGGTTATACTGAAGCTTTCTTT. Its protein product is CASSFRGQGYTEAFF. The variable domain in full, completed from reference TRBV5-5 and TRBJ1-1, reads DAGVTQSPTHLIKTRGQQVTLRCSPISGHKSVSWYQQVLGQGPQFIFQYYEKEERGRGNFPDRFSARQFPNYSSELNVNALLLGDSALYLCASSFRGQGYTEAFFGQGTRLTVV.

The chain combines TRBV27 with TRBJ2-4; 12 bases line up with TRBD2. Germline CDR1 is MNHEY and CDR2 is SMNVEV (reference sequence). This CDR3 has 17 amino acids. The ends lost 5 bases at V and 3 bases at J; junction bases unmatched: 8. The CDR3 protein is CASSDLTSGRVKNIQYF. The CDR3 DNA sequence: TGTGCCAGCAGTGACCTGACTAGCGGGAGAGTCAAAAACATTCAGTACTTC.

As to this clone: One end of the junction fails to match germline, which may point to a read error. This rearrangement joins TRBV9 to TRBJ1-4; 9 bases map to TRBD1. CDR3 size: 12 residues. The germline gives CDR1 SGDLS, CDR2 YYNGEE. CDR3 protein: CASSGGDRVRIF. CDR3 sequence (DNA): TGTGCCAGCAGCGGCGGGGACAGGGTTCGTATTTTT.

The chain combines TRBV5-5 with TRBJ1-5; 9 bases map to TRBD1. The CDR3 covers 16 residues. Germline-derived CDR1 and CDR2 are SGHKS and YYEKEE (reference sequence). Losses at the gene ends were 4 bases for V and 6 bases for J; bases not matched to a gene: 11. CDR3 DNA: TGTGCCAGCAGCCATTTGTGGGGGACAGGGTTTCAGCCCCAGCATTTT. Translation: CASSHLWGTGFQPQHF.

This chain uses TRBV2 with TRBJ1-5, with 7 bases that match TRBD1. In germline, CDR1 is SNHLY, CDR2 FYNNEI. The trim removed 7 bases at V and 3 bases at J, leaving 9 bases unmatched. The CDR3 consists of 15 residues. The CDR3 loop reads CASNRQGQVNQPQHF. In DNA, the CDR3 is TGTGCCAGCAATCGACAGGGTCAAGTCAATCAGCCCCAGCATTTT.

This chain uses TRBV6-1 with TRBJ2-1; 7 bases fit TRBD2. The CDR3 consists of 18 residues. Germline-derived CDR1 and CDR2 are MNHNS and SASEGT. The V segment lost 3 bases and the J segment 4 bases; nucleotides outside the gene matches: 15. CDR3 DNA: TGTGCCAGCAGTGAGTCCCTCAACCGGGACTACCGATACAATGAGCAGTTCTTC. This encodes CASSESLNRDYRYNEQFF.

The count of this clone is one. The chain links TRBV28 to TRBJ2-7; possible D gene TRBD2, 7 bases. Trimming removed 4 bases from V and 0 bases from J, with 19 bases in between. This CDR3 contains 17 residues. Germline assignment: CDR1 MDHEN and CDR2 SYDVKM. The CDR3 sequence: CASSSFGGPHSSYEQYF. The CDR3 DNA sequence: TGTGCCAGCAGTTCGTTCGGGGGGCCCCACAGCTCCTACGAGCAGTACTTC.

V usage is TRBV6-1 and J usage is TRBJ1-2; D ambiguous. From germline, CDR1 is MNHNS and CDR2 SASEGT. Trimming shortened V by 2 bases and J by 9 bases, and 16 bases separated the two germline ends. CDR3 length equals 14 residues. The CDR3 DNA follows: TGTGCCAGCAGTGAATCCCGGATGACACCTCGCTACACCTTC. Protein product: CASSESRMTPRYTF.

V is TRBV7-2 and J is TRBJ2-5; D uncertain. This CDR3 spans 14 amino acids. Germline V gives CDR1 SGHTA, CDR2 FQGNSA. Trimming shortened V by 3 bases and J by 5 bases, and 13 bases separated the two germline ends. This CDR3 is CASSFGPLSETQYF. CDR3 DNA: TGTGCCAGCAGCTTTGGCCCGTTATCGGAGACCCAGTACTTC.

The chain has TRBV28 and TRBJ2-5; 8 bases are a match to TRBD1. The V gene's germline CDR1 is MDHEN and CDR2 SYDVKM. Trimming at V came to 6 bases and at J to 9 bases, leaving 21 bases not matched to a gene. CDR3 length: 17 amino acids. Here the CDR3 DNA reads TGTGCCAGCAGAGGGAACCAGGGGGTGGCAGGGGGCTGGGCCCAGTACTTC. Translation gives CASRGNQGVAGGWAQYF.

The sample holds a few counts of this clone. The J gene is TRBJ2-3, the V gene TRBV11-1; possible D gene TRBD1, 6 bases. Germline values: CDR1 SGHAT, CDR2 FQDESV (reference sequence). Trimming took off 4 bases at V and 3 bases at J, with 17 bases between the two ends. This CDR3 spans 16 amino acids. The CDR3 sequence: CASSYTRGGWTDTQYF. CDR3 bases: TGTGCCAGCAGCTACACACGAGGGGGTTGGACAGATACGCAGTATTTT.

This clone was found once. The rearrangement joins TRBV4-2 to TRBJ1-4; weak D call: TRBD1 (5 bases). CDR1 and CDR2 (germline): LGHNA, YNFKEQ. This CDR3 has 14 amino acids. Trimming stripped 0 bases from V and 6 bases from J, with 8 bases between. This CDR3 reads CASSQDLGHEKLFF. The DNA of the CDR3 is TGTGCCAGCAGCCAAGATCTGGGGCATGAAAAACTGTTTTTT.

The chain carries TRBV10-2 and TRBJ2-1; tentative D call: TRBD2 (6 bases). This CDR3 is built from 14 residues. From germline, CDR1 is WSHSY and CDR2 SAAADI. V was cut by 4 bases and J by 7 bases, with 14 bases left in between. This CDR3 is CASSGLAMGNEQFF. The CDR3 bases are TGCGCCAGCAGTGGCCTAGCGATGGGGAATGAGCAGTTCTTC.

This clone appeared once. The chain links TRBV5-8 to TRBJ1-3; TRBD1 matches 7 bases. Germline CDR1 is SGHTS and CDR2 is YDEGEE. The CDR3 extends over 12 amino acids. Trimming at V came to 1 base and at J to 12 bases, leaving 4 bases not matched to a gene. The CDR3 region is CASSLRQGSIYF. In DNA, the CDR3 is TGTGCCAGCAGCTTGCGACAGGGTAGCATATATTTT.

The V call is TRBV28, the J call TRBJ1-2; D is undetermined. V was clipped by 6 bases and J by 4 bases, with 12 bases between them. The CDR3 contains 13 residues. Germline loops: CDR1 MDHEN, CDR2 SYDVKM. CDR3 protein: CASRGESGYGYTF. The CDR3 DNA reads as TGTGCCAGCAGGGGCGAGAGTGGCTATGGCTACACCTTC.

This rearrangement joins TRBV15 to TRBJ2-3; 14 positions match TRBD2. The CDR3 spans 20 residues. CDR1 is LNHNV and CDR2 is YYDKDF in the germline V gene (reference sequence). With 1 base clipped from V and 1 base from J, the junction kept 10 bases outside the gene matches. The CDR3 here is CATSRGLAGGLGGGTDTQYF. Written as DNA, the CDR3 is TGTGCCACCAGCAGAGGACTAGCGGGAGGGCTTGGGGGGGGCACAGATACGCAGTATTTT.

The J gene is TRBJ1-1, the V gene TRBV7-9, with TRBD1 identical over 7 bases. The length of the CDR3 is 15 residues. V gave up 5 bases and J gave up 2 bases; unmatched junction bases: 8. Germline-derived CDR1 and CDR2 are SEHNR and FQNEAQ (reference sequence). The CDR3 nucleotides are TGTGCCAGCAGCACCTCGGGACAGACAAACACTGAAGCTTTCTTT. This codes for CASSTSGQTNTEAFF.

The chain employs TRBV3-1 (or the pseudogene TRBV3-2) and TRBJ1-3; tentative D call: TRBD1 (6 bases). Germline V gene lookup returns CDR1 LGHDT and CDR2 YNNKEL (reference sequence). The CDR3 spans 14 residues. V lost 5 bases and J lost 1, with 9 bases in between. CDR3 sequence: CASSKRGSGNTIYF. The CDR3 nucleotides read TGTGCCAGCAGCAAAAGGGGGTCTGGAAACACCATATATTTT.

The chain couples TRBV2 to TRBJ2-5; D might be TRBD1 (6 bases). V lost 4 bases and J lost 5, with 20 bases in between. The CDR3 is 16 amino acids. Looked up from germline, CDR1 is SNHLY and CDR2 is FYNNEI. The CDR3 sequence is CASSGALGAGEETQYF. The CDR3, as DNA: TGTGCCAGCAGTGGCGCACTTGGGGCAGGGGAGGAGACCCAGTACTTC.

The gene calls are TRBV4-1 and TRBJ2-1; 14 bases agree with TRBD2. Looked up from germline, CDR1 is MGHRA and CDR2 is YSYEKL. V lost 6 bases and J lost 1; bases outside the gene matches: 11. This CDR3 region has 19 residues. This CDR3 reads CASSPWGLAGDDSYNEQFF. CDR3 sequence (DNA): TGCGCCAGCAGTCCATGGGGACTAGCGGGGGATGATTCCTACAATGAGCAGTTCTTC.

This chain connects TRBV5-1 to TRBJ2-1; weak D call: TRBD2 (6 bases). V was clipped by 4 bases and J by 10 bases, with 15 bases between them. Germline CDR1 is SGHRS and CDR2 is YFSETQ. The CDR3 loop spans 13 amino acids. The DNA of the CDR3 is TGCGCCAGCAGCCGGAGTGCGGAGGGAGAGCAGTTCTTC. Residues: CASSRSAEGEQFF.

V usage is TRBV21-1 and J usage is TRBJ1-1. TRBV21-1 is termed a pseudogene. The CDR3 has 11 amino acids. CDR3 bases: TGTGCCAGCAGCAACGGTTCGTGGGCTTTCTTT. Amino acid sequence: CASSNGSWAFF.

The chain joins TRBV5-1 to TRBJ2-3, with 7 bases aligning to TRBD2. Germline loops: CDR1 SGHRS, CDR2 YFSETQ. V shed 4 bases, J shed 4 bases, and the junction held 6 bases outside the gene matches. There are 14 residues in the CDR3. CDR3 sequence reads: CASSAGETADTQYF. The CDR3 coding sequence is TGCGCCAGCAGCGCGGGAGAGACCGCAGATACGCAGTATTTT.

The chain couples TRBV19 to TRBJ2-7, with D possibly matching TRBD2 (6 bases). V was clipped by 9 bases and J by 4 bases, with 19 bases between them. There are 14 residues in the CDR3. Germline V gene lookup returns CDR1 LNHDA and CDR2 SQIVND (reference sequence). This CDR3 reads CASGKGRDSYEQYF. CDR3 sequence (DNA): TGTGCCAGCGGAAAAGGGCGGGATAGTTACGAGCAGTACTTC.

The chain employs TRBV5-1 and TRBJ2-6; the match to TRBD1 covers 9 bases. The CDR3 runs 18 residues. The V gene end was trimmed by 4 bases and the J gene end by 0 bases; junction bases not matched to a gene: 8. From germline, CDR1 is SGHRS and CDR2 YFSETQ. CDR3 nucleotides: TGCGCCAGCAGCAGGACGGGACAGGGATTCTCTGGGGCCAACGTCCTGACTTTC. Translation: CASSRTGQGFSGANVLTF.

The chain employs TRBV13 and TRBJ2-3; 12 bases agree with TRBD2. The CDR3 sequence is 18 residues long. Trimming cost V 5 bases and J 5 bases; bases outside gene matches: 14. CDR1 is PRHDT, CDR2 FYEKMQ, per germline (reference sequence). CDR3 in amino acids: CASSPTLTSGSEGDTQYF. The CDR3 nucleotides are TGTGCCAGCAGCCCCACATTGACTAGCGGGAGCGAGGGAGATACGCAGTATTTT.

As concerns this clone: Germline and junction disagree at one end, which may indicate a read error. The V gene is TRBV19, the J gene TRBJ1-1; 9 positions agree with TRBD1. CDR1 and CDR2 from the germline V gene are LNHDA and SQIVND (reference sequence). The CDR3 totals 12 residues. The CDR3 sequence: CATNTGTGSPTF. CDR3 sequence (DNA): TGTGCCACAAACACCGGGACAGGGTCCCCCACATTT.